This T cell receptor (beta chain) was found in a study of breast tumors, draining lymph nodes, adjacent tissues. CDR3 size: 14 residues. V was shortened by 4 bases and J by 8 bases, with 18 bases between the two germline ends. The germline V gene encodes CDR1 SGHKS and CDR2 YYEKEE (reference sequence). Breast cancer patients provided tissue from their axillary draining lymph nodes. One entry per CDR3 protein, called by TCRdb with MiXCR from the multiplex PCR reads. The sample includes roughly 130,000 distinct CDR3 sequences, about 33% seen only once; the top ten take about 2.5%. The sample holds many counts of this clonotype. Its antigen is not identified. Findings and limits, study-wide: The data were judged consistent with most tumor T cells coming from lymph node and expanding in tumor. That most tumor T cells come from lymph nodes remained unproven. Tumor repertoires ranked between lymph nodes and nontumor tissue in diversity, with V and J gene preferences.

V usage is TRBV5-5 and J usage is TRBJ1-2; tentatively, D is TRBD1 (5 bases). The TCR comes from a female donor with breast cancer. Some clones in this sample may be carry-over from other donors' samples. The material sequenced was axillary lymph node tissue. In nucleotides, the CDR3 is TGTGCCAGCAGCCTTGCCCAGGGATCGGGAGGCTACACCTTC. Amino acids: CASSLAQGSGGYTF.